This is a list of T cell receptor beta chains from one sample in a study of blood T cell repertoires in COVID-19. Produced via immunoSEQ multiplex PCR; TCRdb's table is partial and in-frame only. The sample shows about 140,000 clones, about four fifths of them seen only once. Specimen: peripheral blood. The receptors stem from a human donor in a cohort sampled during active COVID-19. CDR3s include the opening cysteine and the closing phenylalanine or tryptophan. D genes are given only for firm matches. Size is omitted from some rows. Given values are once, few, many or a class for expanded clones.

size: -
length: 13
V: TRBV5-1
J: TRBJ1-1
D: -
DNA: TGCGCCAGCAGCTGGGGACAGAACACTGAAGCTTTCTTT
CDR3: CASSWGQNTEAFF

size: -
length: 15
V: TRBV25-1
J: TRBJ1-2
D: -
DNA: TGTGCCAGCAGTGCGGGGGGTTCAGCTAACTATGGCTACACCTTC
CDR3: CASSAGGSANYGYTF

size: few
length: 18
V: TRBV28
J: TRBJ1-3
D: -
DNA: TGTGCCAGCAGTTTTGGGACTCAGCGGAGAGCCTCAGGAAACACCATATATTTT
CDR3: CASSFGTQRRASGNTIYF

size: -
length: 15
V: TRBV11-2
J: TRBJ2-1
D: -
DNA: TGTGCCAGCAGCTCGGGCCCCAGGGATGGAAATGAGCAGTTCTTC
CDR3: CASSSGPRDGNEQFF

size: -
length: 15
V: TRBV3-1/TRBV3-2
J: TRBJ2-1
D: TRBD2
DNA: TGTGCCAGCAGCCAATTAGCGGGCTGCTACAATGAGCAGTTCTTC
CDR3: CASSQLAGCYNEQFF

size: -
length: 16
V: TRBV15
J: TRBJ2-2
D: TRBD2
DNA: TGTGCCACCAGCAGACTAGCGGGGGGGAACACCGGGGAGCTGTTTTTT
CDR3: CATSRLAGGNTGELFF

size: -
length: 16
V: TRBV5-6
J: TRBJ2-7
D: -
DNA: TGTGCCAGCAGCTTCCGCGGGACTTTCCTGGCCTACGAGCAGTACTTC
CDR3: CASSFRGTFLAYEQYF

size: few
length: 14
V: TRBV28
J: TRBJ1-1
D: TRBD1
DNA: TGTGCCAGCAGAACAGGGGCTATGAACACTGAAGCTTTCTTT
CDR3: CASRTGAMNTEAFF

size: -
length: 15
V: TRBV7-7
J: TRBJ2-1
D: TRBD1
DNA: TGTGCTAGCAGCTTGTCCGGGACAGGGGACAATGAGCAGTTCTTC
CDR3: CASSLSGTGDNEQFF

size: -
length: 12
V: TRBV9
J: TRBJ2-7
D: -
DNA: TGTGCCAGCAGCAGAGATACCCACGAGCAGTACTTC
CDR3: CASSRDTHEQYF

size: -
length: 15
V: TRBV5-4
J: TRBJ1-6
D: -
DNA: TGTGCCAGCAGCTTGGGCGGGGGGCTAAATTCACCCCTCCACTTT
CDR3: CASSLGGGLNSPLHF

size: -
length: 15
V: TRBV7-2
J: TRBJ2-1
D: TRBD2
DNA: TGTGCCAGCAGCACAGGACTAGCGGGGGACAATGAGCAGTTCTTC
CDR3: CASSTGLAGDNEQFF

size: -
length: 12
V: TRBV12-3/TRBV12-4
J: TRBJ1-6
D: -
DNA: TGTGCCAGCAATAACGGGTATTCACCCCTCCACTTT
CDR3: CASNNGYSPLHF

size: few
length: 18
V: TRBV3-1/TRBV3-2
J: TRBJ1-3
D: -
DNA: TGTGCCAGCAGCCAATCGCGTGGGGGAGGCGGCCCTGGAAACACCATATATTTT
CDR3: CASSQSRGGGGPGNTIYF

size: once
length: 15
V: TRBV15
J: TRBJ2-2
D: -
DNA: TGTGCCACCAGCAGAACTCCTTCCCTCACCGGGGAGCTGTTTTTT
CDR3: CATSRTPSLTGELFF

size: -
length: 13
V: TRBV29-1
J: TRBJ2-1
D: -
DNA: TGCAGCGTTTGGACAGCCTCCTACAATGAGCAGTTCTTC
CDR3: CSVWTASYNEQFF

size: -
length: 19
V: TRBV3-1/TRBV3-2
J: TRBJ2-5
D: TRBD2
DNA: TGTGCCAGCAGCCAAGATCTTCCTAGCGGGAGAGGGGTAGGGGAGACCCAGTACTTC
CDR3: CASSQDLPSGRGVGETQYF

size: -
length: 14
V: TRBV7-8
J: TRBJ2-4
D: TRBD2
DNA: TGTGCCAGCAGCTTAGCTTCGGGAGGAAACATTCAGTACTTC
CDR3: CASSLASGGNIQYF

size: -
length: 16
V: TRBV27
J: TRBJ2-2
D: -
DNA: TGTGCCAGCAGTTCTATTCCGGAGCCTTGGACCGGGGAGCTGTTTTTT
CDR3: CASSSIPEPWTGELFF

size: -
length: 16
V: TRBV30
J: TRBJ2-1
D: -
DNA: TGTGCCTGGAGTGTCGGTGCGGGCCTCGAAACGGATGAGCAGTTCTTC
CDR3: CAWSVGAGLETDEQFF

size: once
length: 14
V: TRBV11-2
J: TRBJ2-7
D: -
DNA: TGTGCCAGCAGCTTAGCGGGACACAACTACGAGCAGTACTTC
CDR3: CASSLAGHNYEQYF

size: -
length: 15
V: TRBV28
J: TRBJ1-4
D: -
DNA: TGTGCCAGCAGTCCCGCCGGGGGAGAGGCTGAAAAACTGTTTTTT
CDR3: CASSPAGGEAEKLFF

size: -
length: 14
V: TRBV18
J: TRBJ1-5
D: -
DNA: TGTGCCAGCTCACCAGGGGGCAACGGACAGCCCCAGCATTTT
CDR3: CASSPGGNGQPQHF

size: -
length: 14
V: TRBV29-1
J: TRBJ1-4
D: -
DNA: TGCAGCGTTGGGGAGGGTGGGTCTAATGAAAAACTGTTTTTT
CDR3: CSVGEGGSNEKLFF

size: -
length: 14
V: TRBV5-5
J: TRBJ2-1
D: TRBD1
DNA: TGTGCCAGCAGCACCGACAGGGGCTACAATGAGCAGTTCTTC
CDR3: CASSTDRGYNEQFF

size: -
length: 15
V: TRBV6-6
J: TRBJ2-7
D: -
DNA: TGTGCCAGCAGAAACAGGACAGCCATAACCTACGAGCAGTACTTC
CDR3: CASRNRTAITYEQYF

size: -
length: 13
V: TRBV3-1/TRBV3-2
J: TRBJ2-7
D: -
DNA: TGTGCCAGCAGCCAAGATCTTGCCTACGAGCAGTACTTC
CDR3: CASSQDLAYEQYF

size: -
length: 16
V: TRBV21-1
J: TRBJ1-5
D: -
DNA: TGTGCCAGCAGGAGGGAACAGCTTTATAGCAATCAGCCCCAGCATTTT
CDR3: CASRREQLYSNQPQHF

size: -
length: 15
V: TRBV7-2
J: TRBJ2-7
D: -
DNA: TGTGCCAGCAGCGCCTCCGGGACTCGATCCTACGAGCAGTACTTC
CDR3: CASSASGTRSYEQYF

size: -
length: 15
V: TRBV6-5
J: TRBJ2-7
D: -
DNA: TGTGCCAGCAGTTACTTCAGGGCTAACTCCTACGAGCAGTACTTC
CDR3: CASSYFRANSYEQYF

size: -
length: 14
V: TRBV6-4
J: TRBJ2-2
D: TRBD1
DNA: TGTGCCAGCAGTGAACAGGGGGGAACCGGGGAGCTGTTTTTT
CDR3: CASSEQGGTGELFF

size: few
length: 13
V: TRBV6-5
J: TRBJ2-7
D: TRBD2
DNA: TGTGCCAGCAGGGGGGCGGGAGGAGGCGAGCAGTACTTC
CDR3: CASRGAGGGEQYF

size: -
length: 14
V: TRBV10-1
J: TRBJ1-1
D: TRBD1
DNA: TGCGCCAGCAAGACAGGGGCCAAGAACACTGAAGCTTTCTTT
CDR3: CASKTGAKNTEAFF

size: -
length: 15
V: TRBV7-9
J: TRBJ1-1
D: TRBD1
DNA: TGTGCCAGCAGCCCGCGGACAGGGGGCAACACTGAAGCTTTCTTT
CDR3: CASSPRTGGNTEAFF

size: -
length: 16
V: TRBV4-1
J: TRBJ1-4
D: TRBD1
DNA: TGCGCCAGCATCTCAAACAGGGGAGCGGCTAATGAAAAACTGTTTTTT
CDR3: CASISNRGAANEKLFF

size: -
length: 15
V: TRBV7-8
J: TRBJ1-1
D: -
DNA: TGTGCCAGCAGCTTAGCGGGACGGGGGGGAACTGAAGCTTTCTTT
CDR3: CASSLAGRGGTEAFF

size: -
length: 15
V: TRBV6-5
J: TRBJ1-5
D: TRBD1
DNA: TGTGCCAGCACCATGACAGGGGCCCCCAATCAGCCCCAGCATTTT
CDR3: CASTMTGAPNQPQHF

size: few
length: 15
V: TRBV27
J: TRBJ2-7
D: TRBD2
DNA: TGTGCCACCACCACTAGGCTAGCGGGAGCAGACGAGCAGTACTTC
CDR3: CATTTRLAGADEQYF

size: -
length: 14
V: TRBV28
J: TRBJ1-1
D: -
DNA: TGTGCCAGCTGGGGCCAATTAAGACGTACTGAAGCTTTCTTT
CDR3: CASWGQLRRTEAFF

size: -
length: 16
V: TRBV18
J: TRBJ2-1
D: TRBD2
DNA: TGTGCCAGCTCACCGCTCGGGGGGGCGGTTGACAATGAGCAGTTCTTC
CDR3: CASSPLGGAVDNEQFF

size: -
length: 15
V: TRBV6-2/TRBV6-3
J: TRBJ2-4
D: TRBD1
DNA: TGTGCCAGCAGTCCCTTACAGGGGGGCAAAAACATTCAGTACTTC
CDR3: CASSPLQGGKNIQYF

size: once
length: 18
V: TRBV4-2
J: TRBJ2-3
D: -
DNA: TGTGCCAGCAGCCGAACCGCGGCTAGCGCCTCTGTCTCAGATACGCAGTATTTT
CDR3: CASSRTAASASVSDTQYF

size: -
length: 13
V: TRBV25-1
J: TRBJ1-6
D: TRBD1
DNA: TGTGCCAGCAGGGGGGGACAGGAGGACCCCTGGGACTTT
CDR3: CASRGGQEDPWDF

size: -
length: 12
V: TRBV30
J: TRBJ1-1
D: TRBD1
DNA: TGTGCCTGGGGGGACAGAAACACTGAAGCTTTCTTT
CDR3: CAWGDRNTEAFF

size: -
length: 14
V: TRBV19
J: TRBJ2-2
D: -
DNA: TGTGCCAGTAGTATCTCCGTGAACACCGGGGAGCTGTTTTTT
CDR3: CASSISVNTGELFF

size: -
length: 14
V: TRBV19
J: TRBJ1-1
D: TRBD1
DNA: TGTGCCAGTAGTATAAGGGGGCGCAACACTGAAGCTTTCTTT
CDR3: CASSIRGRNTEAFF

size: -
length: 15
V: TRBV3-1/TRBV3-2
J: TRBJ2-7
D: TRBD2
DNA: TGTGCCAGCAGCCAAGGAAGGACTAGCCCAGCCGAGCAGTACTTC
CDR3: CASSQGRTSPAEQYF

size: -
length: 15
V: TRBV5-5
J: TRBJ2-3
D: -
DNA: TGTGCCAGCAGCTTGTTAACAGGGCACGTAAATACGCAGTATTTT
CDR3: CASSLLTGHVNTQYF

size: -
length: 15
V: TRBV7-9
J: TRBJ1-1
D: TRBD1
DNA: TGTGCCAGCAGCATCGCCACAGGGGTGGGCACTGAAGCTTTCTTT
CDR3: CASSIATGVGTEAFF

size: -
length: 13
V: TRBV7-8
J: TRBJ1-1
D: TRBD1
DNA: TGTGCCAGCAGCTTAGCACCGGACAGGAAAGCTTTCTTT
CDR3: CASSLAPDRKAFF

size: once
length: 15
V: TRBV6-5
J: TRBJ2-7
D: -
DNA: TGTGCCAGCAGTTATCGGGGGAGCGACGCCTACGAGCAGTACTTC
CDR3: CASSYRGSDAYEQYF

size: once
length: 15
V: TRBV2
J: TRBJ2-5
D: TRBD1
DNA: TGTGCCAGCAGCGCCGGGACAGTAAATTCAGAGACCCAGTACTTC
CDR3: CASSAGTVNSETQYF

size: -
length: 14
V: TRBV7-8
J: TRBJ1-2
D: TRBD1
DNA: TGTGCCAGCAGCTCTGACAGGGGTAGCTATGGCTACACCTTC
CDR3: CASSSDRGSYGYTF

size: few
length: 16
V: TRBV27
J: TRBJ2-7
D: TRBD2
DNA: TGTGCCAGCAGACTAAGGGTAGGAGCGGGATCCTACGAGCAGTACTTC
CDR3: CASRLRVGAGSYEQYF

size: -
length: 16
V: TRBV3-1/TRBV3-2
J: TRBJ2-1
D: TRBD2
DNA: TGTGCCAGCAGCCTCACTAGCGGGCTGAGGCAGAATGAGCAGTTCTTC
CDR3: CASSLTSGLRQNEQFF

size: few
length: 17
V: TRBV14
J: TRBJ2-7
D: TRBD2
DNA: TGTGCCAGCAGCCTGCGCTCTAGCGGCCCCCATCAATACGAGCAGTACTTC
CDR3: CASSLRSSGPHQYEQYF

size: -
length: 16
V: TRBV4-1
J: TRBJ2-7
D: TRBD2
DNA: TGCGCCAGCAGCCAAGTGCGGGAGGGCCGTAATTACGAGCAGTACTTC
CDR3: CASSQVREGRNYEQYF

size: -
length: 16
V: TRBV7-3
J: TRBJ2-2
D: TRBD2
DNA: TGTGCCAGCAGCTTGCTAGCTAGCGGGAAGCACGGGGAGCTGTTTTTT
CDR3: CASSLLASGKHGELFF

size: -
length: 13
V: TRBV30
J: TRBJ2-5
D: -
DNA: TGTGCCTGGGCCGCCGGGAGCCAAGAGACCCAGTACTTC
CDR3: CAWAAGSQETQYF